This T cell receptor (beta chain) was retrieved from a study of T cells after yellow fever vaccination. Overall study results and limits: Booster sampling recovered most clones from primary vaccination (approximately 96% CD4, 80% to 90% CD8). Weaker, the secondary response peaked sooner, at day 5 versus 15.

This clonotype was counted many times. Its matching antigen is unknown. The CDR3 runs to 14 residues. Germline values: CDR1 MNHNY, CDR2 SVGAGI (reference sequence). Trimming cost V 1 base and J 2 bases, with 7 bases left between them. MiXCR, applied by TCRdb to the 5' RACE reads, yields one record per CDR3 protein. The sample includes around 260,000 distinct CDR3 sequences, 5.2% of them seen just once. This receptor was taken from a man in his late teens or twenties who received the YFV17D yellow fever vaccine. The chain employs TRBV6-6 and TRBJ2-3, with D maybe TRBD1 (6 bases). The specimen was CD4+ T cells sorted from PBMCs, collected on the day of the yellow fever booster vaccination. CDR3 loop: CASSYWTDTDTQYF. CDR3 nucleotides: TGTGCCAGCAGTTACTGGACAGACACAGATACGCAGTATTTT.